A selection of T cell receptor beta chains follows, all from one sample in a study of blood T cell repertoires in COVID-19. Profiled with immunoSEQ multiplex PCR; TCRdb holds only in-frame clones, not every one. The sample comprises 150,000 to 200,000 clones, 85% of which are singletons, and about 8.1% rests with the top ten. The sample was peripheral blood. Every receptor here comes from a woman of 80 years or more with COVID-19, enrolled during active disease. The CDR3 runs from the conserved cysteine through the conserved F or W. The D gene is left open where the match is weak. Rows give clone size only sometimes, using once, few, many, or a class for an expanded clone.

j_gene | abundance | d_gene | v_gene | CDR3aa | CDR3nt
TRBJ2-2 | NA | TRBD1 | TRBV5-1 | CASSLGQGFTGELFF | TGCGCCAGCAGCTTGGGACAGGGATTCACCGGGGAGCTGTTTTTT
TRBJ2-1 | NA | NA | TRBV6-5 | CASGAELNEQFF | TGTGCCAGTGGGGCAGAGCTCAATGAGCAGTTCTTC
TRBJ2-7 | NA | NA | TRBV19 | CASSKEADSSYEQYF | TGTGCCAGTAGTAAGGAGGCGGACAGCTCCTACGAGCAGTACTTC
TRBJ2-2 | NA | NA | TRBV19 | CASSIVVGELFF | TGTGCCAGTAGTATAGTAGTGGGGGAGCTGTTTTTT
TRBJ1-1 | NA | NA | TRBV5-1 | CASSPGGLNTEAFF | TGCGCCAGCAGCCCGGGGGGCCTGAACACTGAAGCTTTCTTT
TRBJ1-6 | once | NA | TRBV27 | CASSRQDSPLHF | TGTGCCAGCAGCCGACAGGATTCACCCCTCCACTTT
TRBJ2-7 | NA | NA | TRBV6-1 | CASSEMFLVSGSEQYF | TGTGCCAGCAGTGAAATGTTTTTGGTCTCGGGATCCGAGCAGTACTTC
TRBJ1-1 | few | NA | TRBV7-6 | CASSFTGSTEAFF | TGTGCCAGCAGCTTTACAGGGTCCACTGAAGCTTTCTTT
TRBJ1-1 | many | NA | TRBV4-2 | CASSQAGGAEAFF | TGTGCCAGCAGCCAAGCCGGGGGGGCGGAAGCTTTCTTT
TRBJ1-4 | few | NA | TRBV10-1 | CASSESKSLGERKLFF | TGCGCCAGCAGTGAGTCGAAAAGTTTGGGTGAGAGGAAACTGTTTTTT
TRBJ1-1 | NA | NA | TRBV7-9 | CASSSQQGTEAFF | TGTGCCAGCAGCTCCCAACAGGGAACTGAAGCTTTCTTT
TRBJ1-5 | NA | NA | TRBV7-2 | CASSVYSNQPQHF | TGTGCCAGCAGCGTCTATAGCAATCAGCCCCAGCATTTT
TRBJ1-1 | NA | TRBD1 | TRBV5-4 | CASSWGQKNTEAFF | TGTGCCAGCAGCTGGGGACAGAAGAACACTGAAGCTTTCTTT
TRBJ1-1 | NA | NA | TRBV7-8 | CASSFAANTEAFF | TGTGCCAGCAGCTTCGCGGCGAACACTGAAGCTTTCTTT
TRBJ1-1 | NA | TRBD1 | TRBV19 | CASAQQGFMAEAFF | TGTGCCAGCGCCCAACAGGGGTTTATGGCTGAAGCTTTCTTT
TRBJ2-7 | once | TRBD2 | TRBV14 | CASSQDQRGLSYEQYF | TGTGCCAGCAGCCAAGATCAGCGGGGCCTCTCCTACGAGCAGTACTTC
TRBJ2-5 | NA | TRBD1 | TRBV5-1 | CASSERTGRETQYF | TGCGCCAGCAGCGAAAGGACAGGGAGGGAGACCCAGTACTTC
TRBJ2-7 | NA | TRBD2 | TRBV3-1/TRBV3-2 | CASSQEGLSGRFGEQYF | TGTGCCAGCAGCCAAGAGGGCCTTAGCGGGAGGTTTGGCGAGCAGTACTTC
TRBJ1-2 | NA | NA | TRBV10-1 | CATGTGTF | TGCGCCACCGGAACAGGGACCTTC
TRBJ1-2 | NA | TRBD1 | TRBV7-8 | CASSLADRGPNYGYTF | TGTGCCAGCAGCTTGGCAGACAGGGGGCCTAACTATGGCTACACCTTC
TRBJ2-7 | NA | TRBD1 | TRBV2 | CASNRDRGPLEQYF | TGTGCCAGCAATCGGGACAGGGGCCCCCTCGAGCAGTACTTC
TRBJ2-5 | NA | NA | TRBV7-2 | CASSFQGLETQYF | TGTGCCAGCAGCTTTCAGGGACTAGAGACCCAGTACTTC
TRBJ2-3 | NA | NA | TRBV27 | CASSHREADTQYF | TGTGCCAGCAGCCACAGGGAAGCAGATACGCAGTATTTT
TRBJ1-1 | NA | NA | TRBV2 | CASSILPQGGTEAFF | TGTGCCAGCAGCATACTACCCCAGGGTGGCACTGAAGCTTTCTTT
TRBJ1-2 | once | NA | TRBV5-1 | CASSLGDYGYTF | TGCGCCAGCAGCTTAGGAGACTATGGCTACACCTTC
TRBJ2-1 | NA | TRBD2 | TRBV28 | CASSFGRTSGRLYNEQFF | TGTGCCAGCAGTTTTGGCAGGACTAGCGGTCGGCTGTACAATGAGCAGTTCTTC
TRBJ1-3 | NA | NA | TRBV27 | CASSPVSGGNTIYF | TGTGCCAGCAGTCCCGTCTCGGGAGGAAACACCATATATTTT
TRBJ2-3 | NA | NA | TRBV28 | CASSPSWGTSTDTQYF | TGTGCCAGCAGTCCGTCCTGGGGGACTAGCACAGATACGCAGTATTTT
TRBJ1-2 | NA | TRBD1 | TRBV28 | CASSSGGYGYTF | TGTGCCAGCAGTTCAGGGGGGTATGGCTACACCTTC
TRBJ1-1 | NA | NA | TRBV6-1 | CASSEGRYTEAFF | TGTGCCAGCAGTGAAGGGAGATACACTGAAGCTTTCTTT
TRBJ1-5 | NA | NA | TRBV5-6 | CASTWGGRQPQHF | TGTGCCAGCACATGGGGGGGGCGTCAGCCCCAGCATTTT
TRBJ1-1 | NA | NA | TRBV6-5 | CASSYLDSTEAFF | TGTGCCAGCAGTTACCTCGACAGCACTGAAGCTTTCTTT
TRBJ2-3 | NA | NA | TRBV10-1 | CASSGGRDTSTDTQYF | TGCGCCAGCAGTGGTGGGAGAGATACTAGCACAGATACGCAGTATTTT
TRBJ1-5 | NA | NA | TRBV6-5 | CASSYQTGQPQHF | TGTGCCAGCAGTTACCAAACCGGGCAGCCCCAGCATTTT
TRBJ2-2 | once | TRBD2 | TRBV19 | CASIRGETAGELFF | TGTGCCAGTATCCGGGGGGAGACGGCCGGGGAGCTGTTTTTT
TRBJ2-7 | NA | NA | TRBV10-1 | CASKRSEDEQYF | TGCGCCAGCAAAAGGAGTGAAGACGAGCAGTACTTC
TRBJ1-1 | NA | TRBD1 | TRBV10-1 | CASSLGGLGTEAFF | TGCGCCAGCAGTCTAGGGGGCCTGGGCACTGAAGCTTTCTTT
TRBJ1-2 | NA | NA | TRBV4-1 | CASSQDPGRSRSNYGYTF | TGCGCCAGCAGCCAAGATCCAGGTCGATCACGTTCTAACTATGGCTACACCTTC
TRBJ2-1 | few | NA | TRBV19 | CASKVGGVGHEQFF | TGTGCCAGTAAGGTCGGGGGAGTCGGGCATGAGCAGTTCTTC
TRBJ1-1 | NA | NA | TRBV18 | CASSPRSGMETEAFF | TGTGCCAGCTCACCAAGGTCAGGGATGGAGACTGAAGCTTTCTTT
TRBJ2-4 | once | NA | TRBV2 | CATGSAPPENIQYF | TGTGCCACCGGGTCGGCCCCTCCCGAAAACATTCAGTACTTC
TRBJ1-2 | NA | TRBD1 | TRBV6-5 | CASSYSTGATGYTF | TGTGCCAGCAGTTACTCGACAGGGGCGACTGGCTACACCTTC
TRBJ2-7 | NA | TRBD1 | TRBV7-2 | CASSVDRGPREQYF | TGTGCCAGCAGCGTCGACAGGGGGCCAAGGGAGCAGTACTTC
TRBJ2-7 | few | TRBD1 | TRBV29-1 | CSVGTGGLEQYF | TGCAGCGTCGGGACAGGGGGTCTCGAGCAGTACTTC
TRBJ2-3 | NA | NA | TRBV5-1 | CASSLSGQRLSTDTQYF | TGCGCCAGCAGCTTGTCCGGCCAACGACTTAGCACAGATACGCAGTATTTT
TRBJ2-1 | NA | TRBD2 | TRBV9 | CASSDLAGVYNEQFF | TGTGCCAGCAGCGATCTAGCGGGAGTTTACAATGAGCAGTTCTTC
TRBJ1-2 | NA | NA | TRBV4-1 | CASSQGGGVNYGYTF | TGCGCCAGCAGCCAAGGGGGAGGGGTAAACTATGGCTACACCTTC
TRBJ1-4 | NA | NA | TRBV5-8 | CASSLTAGINEKLFF | TGTGCCAGCAGCTTGACCGCAGGGATAAATGAAAAACTGTTTTTT
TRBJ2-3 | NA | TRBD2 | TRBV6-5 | CASSYPGGTQYF | TGTGCCAGCAGCTACCCGGGGGGTACGCAGTATTTT
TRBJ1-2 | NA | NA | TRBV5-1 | CASSSQGNYGYTF | TGCGCCAGCAGCTCACAGGGCAACTATGGCTACACCTTC
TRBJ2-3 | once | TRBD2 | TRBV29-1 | CSVVAGGWTDTQYF | TGCAGCGTTGTAGCGGGGGGGTGGACAGATACGCAGTATTTT
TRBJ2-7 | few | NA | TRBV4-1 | CASSQVPNYEQYF | TGCGCCAGCAGCCAAGTTCCTAACTACGAGCAGTACTTC
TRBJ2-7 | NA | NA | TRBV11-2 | CASSQAGSYEQYF | TGTGCCAGCAGCCAAGCTGGCTCCTACGAGCAGTACTTC